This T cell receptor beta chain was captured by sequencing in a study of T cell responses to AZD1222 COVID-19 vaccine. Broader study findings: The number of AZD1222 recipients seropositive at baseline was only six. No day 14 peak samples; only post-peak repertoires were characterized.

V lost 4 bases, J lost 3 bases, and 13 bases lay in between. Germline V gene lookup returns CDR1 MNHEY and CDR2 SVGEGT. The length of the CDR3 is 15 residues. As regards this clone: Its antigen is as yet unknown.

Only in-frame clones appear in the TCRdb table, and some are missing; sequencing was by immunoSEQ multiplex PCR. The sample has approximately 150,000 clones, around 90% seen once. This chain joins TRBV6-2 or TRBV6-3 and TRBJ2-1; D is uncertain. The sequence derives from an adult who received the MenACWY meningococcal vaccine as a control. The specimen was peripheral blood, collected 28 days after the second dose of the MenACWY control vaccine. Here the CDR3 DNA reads TGTGCCAGCAGTTCCGCAAGGGCGGACTACAATGAGCAGTTCTTC. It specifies CASSSARADYNEQFF.